Below are 21 T cell receptor beta chains sequenced from a single sample in a study of CXCR3-negative and CXCR3-positive naive CD8 T cells. Study results and limitations: Naive cells that were CXCR3-positive had more hydrophobic TRB CDR3s (compared with CXCR3-negative naive cells).

These receptors' antigens are unknown. It was by 5' RACE with UMI labels that the TRB cDNA libraries were prepared. TCRdb re-called the 5' RACE reads and shows each CDR3 protein once, DNA omitted. Its clone listing holds about 89,000 distinct CDR3 sequences. The source material was naive CXCR3+ CD8+ T cells from blood. The subset here: CD45RO-CCR7+CD27+CD95- naive CD8+ T cells expressing CXCR3 (TNR3+). The receptors derive from a human donor in good health. Some clones in this sample may be carry-over from other donors' samples.

The rearrangement links TRBV28 to TRBJ2-7; TCRdb designates TRBD1, a call that cannot be tested without DNA. This CDR3 is 13 amino acids long. From germline, CDR1 is MDHEN and CDR2 SYDVKM. The CDR3 protein is CATGDNYSYEQYF.

The V and J genes are TRBV5-1 and TRBJ2-2. Germline V gives CDR1 SGHRS, CDR2 YFSETQ. The CDR3 contains 12 residues. CDR3 residues: CASMEYTGELFF.

The V call is TRBV7-2, the J call TRBJ2-5; TCRdb proposes TRBD1, but this gene call is untestable without DNA. The CDR3 contains 21 residues. The V gene's germline CDR1 is SGHTA and CDR2 FQGNSA. The CDR3 sequence is CASSLGAGWGRLSGREETQYF. The full variable domain, in which reference TRBV7-2 and TRBJ2-5 provide the parts outside the CDR3, is GAGVSQSPSNKVTEKGKDVELRCDPISGHTALYWYRQSLGQGLEFLIYFQGNSAPDKSGLPSDRFSAERTGGSVSTLTIQRTQQEDSAVYLCASSLGAGWGRLSGREETQYFGPGTRLLVL.

The chain is built from TRBV28 and TRBJ2-1; the D call from TCRdb, TRBD2, cannot be confirmed without DNA. Germline V gene sequence: CDR1 MDHEN, CDR2 SYDVKM. The CDR3 loop spans 14 amino acids. CDR3: CASSGLSGDNEQFF.

V and J are TRBV4-3 and TRBJ2-1. Germline loops: CDR1 LGHNA, CDR2 YSLEER. The CDR3 covers 16 residues. This CDR3 is CASSQGSGSSYNEQFF.

The chain is built from TRBV20-1 and TRBJ2-1; absent DNA, TCRdb's TRBD2 call cannot be checked. Germline CDR1 DFQATT, CDR2 SNEGSKA (reference sequence). This CDR3 has 20 residues. The CDR3 reads CSARELQASGGVFSDNEQFF.

The V call is TRBV12-3 or TRBV12-4, the J call TRBJ2-2; TCRdb proposes TRBD1, but this gene call is untestable without DNA. The CDR3 consists of 14 residues. The CDR3: CASAQGIKIGELFF.

The rearrangement joins TRBV27 to TRBJ1-4. The CDR3 extends over 14 amino acids. Germline CDR1 is MNHEY and CDR2 is SMNVEV (reference sequence). This chain's CDR3 is CASSKAETNEKLFF.

V and J are TRBV27 and TRBJ2-7; the TCRdb D gene call, TRBD2, has no DNA to confirm it. The germline V gene encodes CDR1 MNHEY and CDR2 SMNVEV (reference sequence). CDR3 size: 13 residues. CDR3: CASGPGGSYEQYF.

Here the CDR3 reads CASTIGGGTGELFF. The V call is TRBV19, the J call TRBJ2-2; there is no DNA to check the TCRdb D call of TRBD2. The germline CDR1 and CDR2 sequences are LNHDA and SQIVND (reference sequence). There are 14 residues in the CDR3.

The genes are TRBV28 and TRBJ2-1; checking the TCRdb D call of TRBD2 is not possible without DNA. Germline CDR1 MDHEN, CDR2 SYDVKM. The CDR3 runs to 13 residues. Here the CDR3 reads CATVSGRVNEQFF.

V and J are TRBV10-3 and TRBJ2-7; TCRdb calls TRBD1, which cannot be checked without DNA. The germline CDR1 and CDR2 sequences are ENHRY and SYGVKD. The CDR3 length is 16 residues. The CDR3 here is CAISAYRQGGVYEQYF.

The chain is built from TRBV11-2 and TRBJ2-2; the D call of TRBD1 rests on TCRdb alone, since no DNA is present to check it. CDR3 size: 15 residues. Germline V gene data show CDR1 as SGHAT and CDR2 as FQNNGV. The CDR3 is CASSMGQTSTGELFF.

This chain joins TRBV15 and TRBJ2-1; without DNA, the TCRdb call of TRBD2 cannot be checked. Germline V gene data show CDR1 as LNHNV and CDR2 as YYDKDF (reference sequence). This CDR3 contains 15 residues. The chain's CDR3 is CATSSSGPTRNEQFF.

The J gene is TRBJ2-7, the V gene TRBV7-9; TCRdb lists TRBD1, though no DNA is available to test this call. CDR1 is SEHNR, CDR2 FQNEAQ, per germline (reference sequence). The CDR3 length is 13 residues. The CDR3 here is CASSSGNSYEQYF.

The chain combines TRBV20-1 with TRBJ2-7; with no DNA, the TCRdb D assignment of TRBD2 cannot be verified. Per the germline V gene, CDR1 is DFQATT and CDR2 is SNEGSKA (reference sequence). CDR3 length: 14 residues. The chain's CDR3 is CSANSGRVTYEQYF.

The chain carries TRBV5-5 and TRBJ2-7; absent DNA, TCRdb's TRBD2 call cannot be checked. Germline V gene sequence: CDR1 SGHKS, CDR2 YYEKEE (reference sequence). This CDR3 comprises 13 residues. CDR3: CASSFGLSPEQYF.

This chain uses TRBV20-1 with TRBJ2-7; TCRdb designates TRBD2, a call that cannot be tested without DNA. CDR3 size: 12 residues. CDR1 and CDR2 from the germline V gene are DFQATT and SNEGSKA (reference sequence). CDR3 loop: CSAEESSGRGDF.

The chain joins TRBV4-3 to TRBJ2-7. CDR3 length: 16 residues. CDR1 and CDR2 (germline): LGHNA, YSLEER. The CDR3 spells CASSQEWAGRAYEQYF.

The chain couples TRBV28 to TRBJ2-5; the D call of TRBD1 rests on TCRdb alone, since no DNA is present to check it. This CDR3 contains 15 residues. Germline loops: CDR1 MDHEN, CDR2 SYDVKM. CDR3 in amino acids: CASSLGPGQQETQYF.

The chain carries TRBV9 and TRBJ2-1; the D gene TCRdb calls, TRBD1, cannot be checked with no DNA. Germline CDR1 SGDLS, CDR2 YYNGEE. The CDR3 is 16 residues long. CDR3 residues: CASSVALGGTYNEQFF.